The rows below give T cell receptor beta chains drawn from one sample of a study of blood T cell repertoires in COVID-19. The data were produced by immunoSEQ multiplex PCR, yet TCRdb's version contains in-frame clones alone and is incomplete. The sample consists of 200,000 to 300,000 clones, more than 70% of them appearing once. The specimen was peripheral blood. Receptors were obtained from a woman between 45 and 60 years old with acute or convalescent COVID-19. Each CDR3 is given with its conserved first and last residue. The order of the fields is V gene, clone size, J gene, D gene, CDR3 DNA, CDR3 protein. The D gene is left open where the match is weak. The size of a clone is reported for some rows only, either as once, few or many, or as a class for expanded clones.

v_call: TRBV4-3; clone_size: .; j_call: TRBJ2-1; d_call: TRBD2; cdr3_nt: TGCGCCAGCAGCCAAGCAGGGACTAGCGGGCTGTACAATGAGCAGTTCTTC; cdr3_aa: CASSQAGTSGLYNEQFF
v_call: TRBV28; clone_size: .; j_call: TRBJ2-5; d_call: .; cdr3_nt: TGTGCCAGCAGTGGGTGGAGGGGGGGACAGGAGGCCCAGTACTTC; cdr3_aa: CASSGWRGGQEAQYF
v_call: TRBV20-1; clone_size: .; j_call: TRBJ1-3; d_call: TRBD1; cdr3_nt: TGCAGTGCTAGTCCGGGACAGCGATTTCCCTATGGAAACACCATATATTTT; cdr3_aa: CSASPGQRFPYGNTIYF
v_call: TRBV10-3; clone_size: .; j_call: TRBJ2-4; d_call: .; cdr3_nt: TGTGCCATCAGCCATCCTCCGGACTCCCTGATGGGAGCCAAAAACATTCAGTACTTC; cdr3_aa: CAISHPPDSLMGAKNIQYF
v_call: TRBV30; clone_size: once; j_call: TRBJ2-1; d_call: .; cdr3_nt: TGTGCGGTGGGGGAGGAGAGGGGCAATGAGCAGTTCTTC; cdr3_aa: CAVGEERGNEQFF
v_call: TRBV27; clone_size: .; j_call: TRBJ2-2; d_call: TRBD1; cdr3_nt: TGTGCCAGCAGCCAAAGACAGGGTCGGTCCGGGGAGCTGTTTTTT; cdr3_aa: CASSQRQGRSGELFF
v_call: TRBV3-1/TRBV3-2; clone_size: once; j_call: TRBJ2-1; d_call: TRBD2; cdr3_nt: TGTGCCAGCAGCTCATCCGGGACTAGCGGGAGGAATGAGCAGTTCTTC; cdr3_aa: CASSSSGTSGRNEQFF
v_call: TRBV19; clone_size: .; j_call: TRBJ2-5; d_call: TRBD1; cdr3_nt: TGTGCCAGTAGTGCACAGGGGCGGGAGACCCAGTACTTC; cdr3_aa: CASSAQGRETQYF
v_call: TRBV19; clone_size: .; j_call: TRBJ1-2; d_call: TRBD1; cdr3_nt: TGTGCCAGTAGTAAGCCGTCAGGGGGTCATGGCTACACCTTC; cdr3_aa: CASSKPSGGHGYTF
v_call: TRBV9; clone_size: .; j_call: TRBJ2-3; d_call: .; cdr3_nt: TGTGCCAGCAGCGTAGGTTCAGGGACAGATACGCAGTATTTT; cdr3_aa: CASSVGSGTDTQYF
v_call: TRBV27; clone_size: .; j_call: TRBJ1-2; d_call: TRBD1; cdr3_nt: TGTGCCAGCAGTTTTCGGGACAGGGGCACCTATGGCTACACCTTC; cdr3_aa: CASSFRDRGTYGYTF
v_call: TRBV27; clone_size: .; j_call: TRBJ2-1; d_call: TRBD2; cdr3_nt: TGTGCCAGTAGACTAGCGGGTGCGGGTAGGGAGCAGTTCTTC; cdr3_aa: CASRLAGAGREQFF
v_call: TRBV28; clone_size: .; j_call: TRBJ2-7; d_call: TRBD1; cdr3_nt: TGTGCCAGCAGTTTAGAAAGGGGGCAGGCCTCTTCCTACGAGCAGTACTTC; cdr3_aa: CASSLERGQASSYEQYF
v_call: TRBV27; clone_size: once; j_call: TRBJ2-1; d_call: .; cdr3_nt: TGTGCCAGCAGTTTAAGGCGGGATGAGCAGTTCTTC; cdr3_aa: CASSLRRDEQFF
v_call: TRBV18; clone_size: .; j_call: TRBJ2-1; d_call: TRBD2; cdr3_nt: TGTGCCAGCTCACCACCGCGCGGGAGGACTTCCTACAATGAGCAGTTCTTC; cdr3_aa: CASSPPRGRTSYNEQFF
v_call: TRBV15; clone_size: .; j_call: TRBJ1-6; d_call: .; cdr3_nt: TGTGCCACCAGCAGTACTGATTATTCACCCCTCCACTTT; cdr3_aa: CATSSTDYSPLHF
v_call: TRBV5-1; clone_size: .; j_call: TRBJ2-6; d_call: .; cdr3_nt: TGCGCCAGTAGACAGACTGGGGCCAACGTCCTGACTTTC; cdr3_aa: CASRQTGANVLTF
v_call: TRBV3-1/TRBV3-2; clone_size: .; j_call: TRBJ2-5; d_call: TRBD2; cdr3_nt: TGTGCCAGCAGCCAAGATCGAAGGGGACTAGCGGAAGAGACCCAGTACTTC; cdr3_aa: CASSQDRRGLAEETQYF
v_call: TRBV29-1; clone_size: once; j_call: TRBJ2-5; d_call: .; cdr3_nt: TGCAGCGTTGAGGGGTTAGGGTCCGGGACTTTCATTGGGGAGACCCAGTACTTC; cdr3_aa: CSVEGLGSGTFIGETQYF
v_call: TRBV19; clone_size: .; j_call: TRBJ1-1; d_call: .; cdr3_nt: TGTGCCAGTAGTATAGGACTTTCCCCCGGGTCTTTCTTT; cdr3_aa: CASSIGLSPGSFF
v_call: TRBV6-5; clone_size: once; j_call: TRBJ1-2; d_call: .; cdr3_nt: TGTGCCAGCAGTTACGGCGGGAACTATGGCTACACCTTC; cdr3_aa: CASSYGGNYGYTF
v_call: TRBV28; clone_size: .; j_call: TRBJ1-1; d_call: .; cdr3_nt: TGTGCCAGCAGTTTGCCCTCGGGGAGAGAAGCTTTCTTT; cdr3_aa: CASSLPSGREAFF
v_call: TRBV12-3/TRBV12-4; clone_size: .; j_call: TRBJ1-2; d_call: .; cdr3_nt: TGTGCCAGCTCCGACTCCGCTAACTATGGCTACACCTTC; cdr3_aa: CASSDSANYGYTF
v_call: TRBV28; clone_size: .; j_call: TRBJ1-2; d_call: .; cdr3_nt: TGTGCCAGCTCATTTACGGGGTATGGCTACACCTTC; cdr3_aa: CASSFTGYGYTF
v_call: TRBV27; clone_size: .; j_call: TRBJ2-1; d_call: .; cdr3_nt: TGTGCCAGCAGTTTAATCAGGGATCTTCTAGACTACAATGAGCAGTTCTTC; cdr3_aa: CASSLIRDLLDYNEQFF
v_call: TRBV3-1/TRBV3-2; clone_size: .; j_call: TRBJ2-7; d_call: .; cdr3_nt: TGTGCCAGCAGCCACGAGGAGGCTTCCTACGAGCAGTACTTC; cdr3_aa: CASSHEEASYEQYF
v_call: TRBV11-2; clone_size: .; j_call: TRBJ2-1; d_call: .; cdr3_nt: TGTGCCAGCAGCACAGGACATTACAATGAGCAGTTCTTC; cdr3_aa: CASSTGHYNEQFF
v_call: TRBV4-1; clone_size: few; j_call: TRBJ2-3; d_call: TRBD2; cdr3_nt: TGCGCCAGCAGGGCGACTAGCGGGAGGAGGACAGATACGCAGTATTTT; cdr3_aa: CASRATSGRRTDTQYF
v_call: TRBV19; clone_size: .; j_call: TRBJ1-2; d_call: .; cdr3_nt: TGTGCCAGTAGGGGGGGAAACCTCGACTACACCTTC; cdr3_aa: CASRGGNLDYTF